The clone carrying this TCR beta chain was seen only once. Germline V gene lookup returns CDR1 GTSNPN and CDR2 SVGIG (reference sequence). The CDR3 totals 12 residues. Trimming stripped 2 bases from V and 2 bases from J, with 7 bases between. This sample stems from a study of blood T cell repertoires in COVID-19. Method: immunoSEQ multiplex PCR; TCRdb's copy keeps in-frame clones and lacks some. The data contain 270,000 or so clones, approximately 86% of them singletons. This TCR derives from a woman in her late teens or twenties who had recovered from COVID-19. The rearrangement links TRBV30 to TRBJ2-7, with D unclear. Specimen: PBMCs or T cells enriched from blood (not recorded which). CDR3 nucleotides: TGTGCCTGGAGTCCTGACACCTACGAGCAGTACTTC. Amino acid sequence: CAWSPDTYEQYF.